Listed below are T cell receptor beta chains from one sample, sequenced in a study of CD8 T cells in ankylosing spondylitis. TCRdb analysed the 5' RACE reads with MiXCR anew, one entry per CDR3 protein. The sample contains 30,000 to 45,000 distinct CDR3 sequences, approximately 10% of which appear only once. Sequenced material: synovial fluid, either unsorted or a sorted T cell fraction (not recorded which). These receptors were taken from a male donor with ankylosing spondylitis. Each CDR3 is given with its conserved first and last residue. A D gene is named only where the DNA matches it firmly. Clone size is not always given. Where it is, it says once, few, many or a class for expanded clones.

clone size,J gene,D gene,V gene,CDR3 protein,CDR3 DNA
many,TRBJ2-3,-,TRBV2,CASSTDDEPSEPSTDTQYF,TGTGCCAGCAGTACGGACGACGAACCTAGCGAACCCTCCACAGATACGCAGTATTTT
medium-sized,TRBJ1-1,-,TRBV28,CASSFSHTVNTEAFF,TGTGCCAGCAGTTTCTCCCACACCGTGAACACTGAAGCTTTCTTT
-,TRBJ2-7,TRBD2,TRBV7-2,CASSGASGTHEQYF,TGTGCCAGCAGTGGGGCTAGCGGGACCCACGAGCAGTACTTC
few,TRBJ1-4,-,TRBV28,CASSFGQGGVSEKLFF,TGTGCCAGCAGTTTTGGGCAGGGCGGCGTTTCCGAAAAACTGTTTTTT
many,TRBJ1-2,-,TRBV28,CASIGQTLHYGYTF,TGTGCCAGCATAGGACAAACTTTACACTATGGCTACACCTTC
-,TRBJ2-1,-,TRBV9,CASSVVRGEQFF,TGTGCCAGCAGCGTAGTACGCGGTGAGCAGTTCTTC
-,TRBJ2-1,-,TRBV6-2/TRBV6-3,CASSYGHDSFF,TGTGCCAGCAGTTACGGGCACGATTCTTTCTTC
few,TRBJ2-1,-,TRBV19,CASSILPDSTYNEQFF,TGTGCCAGTAGTATCCTCCCCGACAGTACCTACAATGAGCAGTTCTTC
many,TRBJ1-2,-,TRBV20-1,CSARPILTRYGYTF,TGCAGCGCTAGACCGATCTTAACTCGATATGGCTACACCTTC
many,TRBJ2-1,-,TRBV28,CASSASDLYNEQFF,TGTGCCAGCAGTGCTAGCGACCTCTACAATGAGCAGTTCTTC
many,TRBJ2-7,-,TRBV10-3,CAISARGSPAYYEQYF,TGTGCCATCTCAGCTCGGGGGAGTCCGGCTTACTACGAGCAGTACTTC
few,TRBJ2-1,TRBD2,TRBV9,CASSVLAGVVEQFF,TGTGCCAGCAGCGTATTAGCGGGAGTCGTTGAGCAGTTCTTC
-,TRBJ2-2,-,TRBV7-9,CASFQQGTTGELFF,TGTGCCAGCTTCCAACAGGGAACTACCGGGGAGCTGTTTTTT
many,TRBJ2-3,-,TRBV6-5,CASSYRASDTQYF,TGTGCCAGCAGTTACAGGGCATCAGATACGCAGTATTTT
many,TRBJ2-1,-,TRBV20-1,CSAGLGEQFF,TGCAGTGCTGGGCTGGGTGAGCAGTTCTTC
many,TRBJ2-7,TRBD2,TRBV5-1,CASSPGLVDEQYF,TGCGCCAGCAGCCCGGGACTAGTTGACGAGCAGTACTTC
few,TRBJ1-1,TRBD1,TRBV5-1,CASSLEGQDYEAFF,TGCGCCAGCAGCTTGGAGGGACAGGATTATGAAGCTTTCTTT
-,TRBJ2-7,TRBD2,TRBV27,CASSGRTSGTSYEQYF,TGTGCCAGCAGTGGCCGGACTAGCGGGACATCCTACGAGCAGTACTTC
few,TRBJ2-7,-,TRBV6-5,CASSYSTVGGAYEQYF,TGTGCCAGCAGTTACTCCACGGTCGGAGGGGCCTACGAGCAGTACTTC
few,TRBJ1-5,-,TRBV19,CASSKPSGQQPQHF,TGTGCCAGTAGTAAGCCATCGGGTCAACAGCCCCAGCATTTT
many,TRBJ2-1,TRBD2,TRBV7-9,CASVNSGNGYNEQFF,TGTGCCAGCGTAAATAGCGGGAACGGCTACAATGAGCAGTTCTTC
many,TRBJ1-4,-,TRBV7-9,CASSLAGSEKLFF,TGTGCCAGCAGCTTAGCCGGGAGTGAAAAACTGTTTTTT
many,TRBJ2-1,TRBD2,TRBV12-3/TRBV12-4,CASSSKSPTGTSRSHEQFF,TGTGCCAGCAGTTCAAAGAGCCCTACCGGGACTAGCCGGAGCCATGAGCAGTTCTTC
medium-sized,TRBJ1-2,TRBD1,TRBV12-3/TRBV12-4,CASSLDRGWYGYTF,TGTGCCAGCAGTTTAGACAGGGGATGGTATGGCTACACCTTC
many,TRBJ2-1,-,TRBV29-1,CSARGKDLNEVFF,TGCAGCGCCAGAGGTAAGGACCTCAATGAGGTGTTCTTC
few,TRBJ2-3,-,TRBV4-3,CASSPGLSRGTDTQYF,TGCGCCAGCAGCCCTGGACTCTCCCGAGGCACAGATACGCAGTATTTT
few,TRBJ2-1,TRBD2,TRBV14,CASSPSGSVYNEQFF,TGTGCCAGCAGCCCGAGCGGGAGTGTCTACAATGAGCAGTTCTTC
-,TRBJ2-7,TRBD2,TRBV3-1,CASSPGRGFMYEQHF,TGTGCCAGCAGCCCCGGGAGGGGTTTTATGTACGAGCAGCACTTC
few,TRBJ1-5,-,TRBV28,CASSFAWTAPSDQPQHF,TGTGCCAGCAGTTTCGCATGGACAGCACCTAGCGATCAGCCCCAGCATTTT
few,TRBJ1-6,-,TRBV7-9,CASSLGDVALRQSPLHF,TGTGCCAGCAGCTTAGGGGACGTTGCCTTAAGGCAATCACCCCTCCACTTT
many,TRBJ1-1,-,TRBV20-1,CSALSDEWMNTEAFF,TGCAGTGCCCTATCCGACGAATGGATGAACACTGAAGCTTTCTTT
many,TRBJ2-1,TRBD2,TRBV9,CASSVGTSGNNEQFF,TGTGCCAGCAGCGTAGGGACTAGCGGGAACAATGAGCAGTTCTTC
-,TRBJ1-2,-,TRBV7-2,CASSLARPKEDGYTF,TGTGCCAGCAGCTTAGCACGGCCCAAAGAGGATGGCTACACCTTC
-,TRBJ2-7,TRBD2,TRBV5-5,CASSPRTREAQYF,TGTGCCAGCAGCCCGAGGACTAGGGAGGCGCAGTACTTC
few,TRBJ2-1,TRBD2,TRBV25-1,CASSDVDWASGRNEQFF,TGTGCCAGCAGTGACGTAGATTGGGCTAGCGGGAGGAATGAGCAGTTCTTC
-,TRBJ2-3,-,TRBV7-2,CASSLTRTTDTQYF,TGTGCCAGCAGCCTAACAAGGACCACAGATACGCAGTATTTT